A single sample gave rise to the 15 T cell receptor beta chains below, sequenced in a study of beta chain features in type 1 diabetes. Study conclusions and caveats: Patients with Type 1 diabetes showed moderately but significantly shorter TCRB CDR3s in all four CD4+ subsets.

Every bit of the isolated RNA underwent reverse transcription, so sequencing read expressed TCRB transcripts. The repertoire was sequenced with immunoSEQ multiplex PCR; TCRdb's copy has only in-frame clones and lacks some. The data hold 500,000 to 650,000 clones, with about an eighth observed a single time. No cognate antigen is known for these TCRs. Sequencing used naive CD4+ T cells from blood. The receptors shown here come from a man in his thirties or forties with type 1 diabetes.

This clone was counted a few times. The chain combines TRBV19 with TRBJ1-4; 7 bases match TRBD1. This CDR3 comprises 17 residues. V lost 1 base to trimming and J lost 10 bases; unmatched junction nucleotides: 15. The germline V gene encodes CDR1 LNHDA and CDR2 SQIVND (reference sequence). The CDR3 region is CASSIGPAGGLIGKLFF. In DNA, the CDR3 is TGTGCCAGTAGTATAGGCCCCGCAGGGGGACTAATTGGAAAACTGTTTTTT.

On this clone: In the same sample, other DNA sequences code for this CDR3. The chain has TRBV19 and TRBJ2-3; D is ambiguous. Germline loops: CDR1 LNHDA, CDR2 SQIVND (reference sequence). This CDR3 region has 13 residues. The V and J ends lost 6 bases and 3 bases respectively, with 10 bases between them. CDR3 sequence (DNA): TGTGCCAGTAGCATGCTCAGAACAGATACGCAGTATTTT. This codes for CASSMLRTDTQYF. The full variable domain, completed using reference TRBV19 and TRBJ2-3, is DGGITQSPKYLFRKEGQNVTLSCEQNLNHDAMYWYRQDPGQGLRLIYYSQIVNDFQKGDIAEGYSVSREKKESFPLTVTSAQKNPTAFYLCASSMLRTDTQYFGPGTRLTVL.

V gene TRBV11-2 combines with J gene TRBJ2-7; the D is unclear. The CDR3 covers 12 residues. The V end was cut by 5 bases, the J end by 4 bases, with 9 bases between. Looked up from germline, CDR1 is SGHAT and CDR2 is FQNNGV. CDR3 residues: CASSKTQYEQYF. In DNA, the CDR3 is TGTGCCAGCAGCAAAACCCAGTACGAGCAGTACTTC.

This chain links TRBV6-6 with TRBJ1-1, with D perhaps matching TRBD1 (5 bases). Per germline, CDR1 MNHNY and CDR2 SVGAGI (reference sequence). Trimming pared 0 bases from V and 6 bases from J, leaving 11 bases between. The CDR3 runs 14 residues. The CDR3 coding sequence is TGTGCCAGCAGTTACTCTAGCCGGGGCGCTGAAGCTTTCTTT. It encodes CASSYSSRGAEAFF.

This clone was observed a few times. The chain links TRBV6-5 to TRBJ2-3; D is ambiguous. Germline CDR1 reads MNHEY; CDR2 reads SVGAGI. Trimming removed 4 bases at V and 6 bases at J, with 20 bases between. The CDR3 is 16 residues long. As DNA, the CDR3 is TGTGCCAGCAGTTGGGATAGAAATAGCCTCCTGGATACGCAGTATTTT. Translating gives CASSWDRNSLLDTQYF.

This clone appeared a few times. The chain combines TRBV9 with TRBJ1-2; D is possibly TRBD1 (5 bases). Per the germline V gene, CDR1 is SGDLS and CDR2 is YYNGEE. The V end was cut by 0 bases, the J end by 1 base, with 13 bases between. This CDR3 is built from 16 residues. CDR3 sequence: CASSVESGPLNYGYTF. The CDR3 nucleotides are TGTGCCAGCAGCGTAGAATCAGGGCCCCTTAACTATGGCTACACCTTC. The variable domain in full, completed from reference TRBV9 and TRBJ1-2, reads DSGVTQTPKHLITATGQRVTLRCSPRSGDLSVYWYQQSLDQGLQFLIQYYNGEERAKGNILERFSAQQFPDLHSELNLSSLELGDSALYFCASSVESGPLNYGYTFGSGTRLTVV.

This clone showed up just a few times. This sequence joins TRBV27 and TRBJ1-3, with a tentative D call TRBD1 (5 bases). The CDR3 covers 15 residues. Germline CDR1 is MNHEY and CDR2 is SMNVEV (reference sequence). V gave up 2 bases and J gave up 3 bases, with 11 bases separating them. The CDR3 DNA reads TGTGCCAGCAGTTTAGTCGGGGGTGGTGGAAACACCATATATTTT. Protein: CASSLVGGGGNTIYF.

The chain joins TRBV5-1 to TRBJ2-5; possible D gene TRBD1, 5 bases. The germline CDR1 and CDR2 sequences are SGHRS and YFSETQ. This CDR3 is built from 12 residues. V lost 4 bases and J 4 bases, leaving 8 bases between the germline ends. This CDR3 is CASSGQGETQYF. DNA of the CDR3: TGCGCCAGCAGCGGGCAGGGAGAGACCCAGTACTTC.

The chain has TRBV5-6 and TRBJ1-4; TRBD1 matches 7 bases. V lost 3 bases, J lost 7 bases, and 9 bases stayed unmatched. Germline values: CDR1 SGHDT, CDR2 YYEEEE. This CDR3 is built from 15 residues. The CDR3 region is CASSSSTGRAEKLFF. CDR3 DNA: TGTGCCAGCAGCTCGTCGACAGGGAGGGCTGAAAAACTGTTTTTT.

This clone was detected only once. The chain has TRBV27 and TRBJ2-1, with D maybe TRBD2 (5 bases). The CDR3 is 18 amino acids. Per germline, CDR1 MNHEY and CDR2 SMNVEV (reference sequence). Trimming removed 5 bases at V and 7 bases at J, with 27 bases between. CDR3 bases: TGTGCCAGCAGTGGGTCGTCACCGACTACCGAACGCTTGAATGAGCAGTTCTTC. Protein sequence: CASSGSSPTTERLNEQFF.

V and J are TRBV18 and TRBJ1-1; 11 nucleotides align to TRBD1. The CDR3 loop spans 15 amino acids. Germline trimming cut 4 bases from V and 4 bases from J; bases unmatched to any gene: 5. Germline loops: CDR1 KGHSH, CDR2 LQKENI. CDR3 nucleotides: TGTGCCAGCTCACTTTCCGGGACAGGGGGCACTGAAGCTTTCTTT. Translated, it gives CASSLSGTGGTEAFF.

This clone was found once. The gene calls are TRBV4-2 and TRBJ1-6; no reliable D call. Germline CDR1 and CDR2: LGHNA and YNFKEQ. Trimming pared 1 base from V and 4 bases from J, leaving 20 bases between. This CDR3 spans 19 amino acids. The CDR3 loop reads CASSQALRLTRSYNSPLHF. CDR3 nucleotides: TGTGCCAGCAGCCAAGCCCTCCGGCTAACAAGGAGTTATAATTCACCCCTCCACTTT.

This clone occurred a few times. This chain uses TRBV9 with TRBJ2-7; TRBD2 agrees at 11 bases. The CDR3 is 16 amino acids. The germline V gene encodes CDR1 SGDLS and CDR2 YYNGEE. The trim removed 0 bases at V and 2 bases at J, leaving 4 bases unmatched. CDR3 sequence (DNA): TGTGCCAGCAGCGTAGGAGGGACTAGCGGCGCCTACGAGCAGTACTTC. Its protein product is CASSVGGTSGAYEQYF.

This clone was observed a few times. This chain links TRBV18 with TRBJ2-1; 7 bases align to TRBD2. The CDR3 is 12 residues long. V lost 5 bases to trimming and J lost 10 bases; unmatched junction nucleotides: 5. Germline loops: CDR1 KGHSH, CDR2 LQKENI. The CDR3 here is CASSVTSEEQFF. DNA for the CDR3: TGTGCCAGCTCAGTCACTAGCGAAGAGCAGTTCTTC.

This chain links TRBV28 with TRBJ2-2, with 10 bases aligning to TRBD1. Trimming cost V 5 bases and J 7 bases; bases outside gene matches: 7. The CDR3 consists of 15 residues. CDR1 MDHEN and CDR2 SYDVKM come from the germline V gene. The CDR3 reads CASSPPGQGFGELFF. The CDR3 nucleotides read TGTGCCAGCAGTCCCCCGGGACAGGGGTTCGGGGAGCTGTTTTTT.